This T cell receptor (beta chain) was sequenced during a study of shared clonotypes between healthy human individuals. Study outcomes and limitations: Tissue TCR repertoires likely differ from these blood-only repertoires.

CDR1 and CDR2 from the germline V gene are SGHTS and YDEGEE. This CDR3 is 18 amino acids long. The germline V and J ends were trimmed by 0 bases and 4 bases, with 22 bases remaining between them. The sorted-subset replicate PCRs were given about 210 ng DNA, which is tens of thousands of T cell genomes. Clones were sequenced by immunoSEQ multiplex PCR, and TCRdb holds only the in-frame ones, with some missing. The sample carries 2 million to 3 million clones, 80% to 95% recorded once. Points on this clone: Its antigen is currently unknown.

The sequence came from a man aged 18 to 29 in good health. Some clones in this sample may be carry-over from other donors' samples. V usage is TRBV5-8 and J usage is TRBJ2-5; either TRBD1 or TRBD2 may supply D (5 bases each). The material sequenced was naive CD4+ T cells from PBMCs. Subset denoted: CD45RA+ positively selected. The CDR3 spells CASSLATFVSAGGETQYF. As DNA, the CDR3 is TGTGCCAGCAGCTTGGCCACTTTTGTTAGCGCTGGGGGAGAGACCCAGTACTTC.